The 21 T cell receptor beta chains given below trace back to one sample, sequenced in a study of molecular identifiers for immune sequencing clone quantification. One entry per CDR3 protein results from TCRdb running MiXCR on the PCR reads. The profile shows about 640,000 distinct CDR3 sequences, 15% to 20% of them singletons. Sequencing used naive CD8+ T cells from blood, with Jurkat cell RNA spiked in. The subset denotes: FACS-sorted CD8+CD4-CCR7+CD45RA+ naive T cells. The receptor set was obtained from a human donor in good health. Some libraries in this study had Jurkat cell RNA spiked in.

About this clonotype itself: Germline and junction disagree at one end, which may indicate a read error. The CDR3 protein is CASIQHGELQETRYF. CDR3 coding DNA: TGTGCCAGCATCCAGCATGGGGAACTCCAAGAGACCCGGTACTTC. The V call is TRBV5-6, the J call TRBJ2-5; D remains ambiguous. Germline V gene sequence: CDR1 SGHDT, CDR2 YYEEEE. CDR3 size: 15 residues. Complete variable domain (other parts from reference TRBV5-6 and TRBJ2-5): DAGVTQSPTHLIKTRGQQVTLRCSPKSGHDTVSWYQQALGQGPQFIFQYYEEEERQRGNFPDRFSGHQFPNYSSELNVNALLLGDSALYLCASIQHGELQETRYFGPGTRLLVL.

This clonotype was seen many times. This chain joins TRBV30 and TRBJ1-1; perhaps TRBD1 as D (5 bases). Trimming left V 3 bases short and J 2 bases short, with 16 bases between. The CDR3 covers 15 residues. The germline V gene has CDR1 GTSNPN and CDR2 SVGIG (reference sequence). Here the CDR3 reads CAWSPWGGLNTEAFF. The CDR3 DNA follows: TGTGCCTGGAGCCCATGGGGGGGGTTAAACACTGAAGCTTTCTTT.

Points on this clonotype: This likely comes from a read error, as the CDR3 has no conserved phenylalanine or tryptophan at its end. The chain recombines TRBV6-6 with TRBJ2-5; no reliable D call. The CDR3 loop spans 17 amino acids. Germline V gene sequence: CDR1 MNHNY, CDR2 SVGAGI (reference sequence). V shed 0 bases and J shed 1 base, with 15 bases lying between them. The CDR3 sequence is CASSYSPSRASQETQYS. In DNA form, the CDR3 reads TGTGCCAGCAGTTACTCTCCTTCTAGGGCGAGCCAAGAGACCCAGTACTCC.

The sample holds a few counts of this clonotype. The chain joins TRBV6-5 to TRBJ1-4; 7 bases line up with TRBD1. V was pared by 6 bases and J by 0 bases, with 13 bases of the junction left unmatched. The CDR3 sequence is 18 residues long. Germline-derived CDR1 and CDR2 are MNHEY and SVGAGI. For the CDR3, the DNA is TGTGCCAGCAGAGCCCGACAGGGCTACCTTGCAACTAATGAAAAACTGTTTTTT. Residues: CASRARQGYLATNEKLFF.

At least ten counts were recorded for this clonotype. This rearrangement joins TRBV6-2 or TRBV6-3 to TRBJ1-1; 7 bases line up with TRBD1. CDR1 is MNHEY, CDR2 SVGEGT, per germline. The CDR3 is 12 amino acids. V shed 5 bases and J 8 bases; nucleotides not matched to a gene: 5. This CDR3 is CASSTRTGEAFF. CDR3 DNA sequence: TGTGCCAGCAGTACTCGGACAGGCGAAGCTTTCTTT.

This clonotype was counted a few times. The rearrangement links TRBV10-1 to TRBJ1-6; no firm D call. With 1 base removed from V and 10 bases from J, the gap between germline ends came to 11 bases. The CDR3 has 14 amino acids. Germline V gene data show CDR1 as WNHNN and CDR2 as SYGVQD (reference sequence). CDR3 coding DNA: TGCGCCAGCAGTGAGTTGATCGAGGGCTCACCCCTCCACTTT. Its translation: CASSELIEGSPLHF.

This clonotype appeared many times. The rearrangement joins TRBV20-1 to TRBJ2-5, with 7 bases that match TRBD2. With 0 bases clipped from V and 4 bases from J, the junction kept 17 bases outside the gene matches. CDR1 and CDR2 from the germline V gene are DFQATT and SNEGSKA (reference sequence). This CDR3 has 18 amino acids. The CDR3 is CSARDLAPREYVRETQYF. In DNA, the CDR3 is TGCAGTGCTAGAGATCTTGCTCCGCGGGAGTATGTCCGAGAGACCCAGTACTTC.

The chain recombines TRBV6-5 with TRBJ2-7; possible D gene TRBD2, 6 bases. This CDR3 contains 15 residues. Germline V lookup: CDR1 MNHEY, CDR2 SVGAGI. Trimming took off 2 bases at V and 5 bases at J, with 16 bases between the two ends. CDR3 protein: CASSYGAGPRDEQYF. CDR3 bases: TGTGCCAGCAGTTACGGCGCGGGGCCCAGGGACGAGCAGTACTTC.

Concerning this clonotype: This may be a read error: a much more frequent sequence differs by one nucleotide. The gene calls are TRBV12-3 or TRBV12-4 and TRBJ2-1, with D unclear. The CDR3 consists of 11 residues. CDR3 sequence: CAGSWSNEQFF. The CDR3 nucleotides read TGTGCCGGCAGTTGGAGCAATGAGCAGTTCTTC.

This clonotype occurred a few times. CDR3 nucleotide sequence: TGTGCCAGCAGCTTGACTAGCGGGAGAGGTCTAGCCAAAAACATTCAGTACTTC. Its protein is CASSLTSGRGLAKNIQYF. The J gene is TRBJ2-4, the V gene TRBV5-5; 11 bases map to TRBD2. Trimming at V came to 1 base and at J to 0 bases, leaving 6 bases not matched to a gene. This CDR3 contains 18 residues. Germline loops: CDR1 SGHKS, CDR2 YYEKEE (reference sequence).

This clonotype was recorded many times. J is TRBJ2-3 and V is TRBV20-1; D is ambiguous. Trimming removed 4 bases from V and 6 bases from J, with 8 bases in between. Germline V CDR1 and CDR2: DFQATT, SNEGSKA (reference sequence). The CDR3 runs to 11 residues. CDR3 region: CSAKEIDTQYF. CDR3 nucleotide sequence: TGCAGTGCTAAAGAGATCGATACGCAGTATTTT.

Remarks on this clonotype: A read error may explain this, as a much larger clone is one base away. This chain joins TRBV2 and TRBJ2-7; D possibly corresponds to TRBD2 (7 bases). Germline CDR1 reads SNHLY; CDR2 reads FYNNEI. CDR3 length: 16 residues. CDR3 sequence: CASSEARRRGAYEQHF. In nucleotides, the CDR3 is TGTGCCAGCAGTGAAGCTCGGCGCCGGGGGGCTTACGAGCAGCACTTC.

This chain links TRBV5-3 with TRBJ1-1; D may be TRBD1 (6 bases). TRBV5-3 is identified as an open reading frame with a role that is uncertain. This CDR3 is 14 amino acids long. The V end was cut by 8 bases, the J end by 6 bases, with 20 bases between. CDR3 protein: CASTTPGAYAEAFF. The CDR3 DNA sequence: TGTGCCAGCACCACCCCGGGGGCCTACGCTGAAGCTTTCTTT.

The chain is built from TRBV29-1 and TRBJ1-2, with a weak D call TRBD1 (5 bases). V lost 3 bases and J 7 bases, leaving 12 bases between the germline ends. The CDR3 totals 12 residues. Germline loops: CDR1 SQVTM, CDR2 ANQGSEA. The CDR3 sequence is CSVDPGSGGYTF. For the CDR3, the DNA is TGCAGCGTTGACCCAGGGTCCGGTGGCTACACCTTC.

A few counts support this clonotype. This chain connects TRBV4-1 to TRBJ1-4; D gene uncertain. Germline V gives CDR1 MGHRA, CDR2 YSYEKL. The CDR3 spans 13 residues. V was cut by 2 bases and J by 16 bases, with 17 bases left in between. The CDR3 DNA is TGCGCCAGCAGCCAACGCCCCCTTGGGGAACGGTTTTTT. Translating gives CASSQRPLGERFF.

This chain connects TRBV9 to TRBJ2-1, with a possible D match to TRBD1 (5 bases). The V and J ends lost 3 bases and 1 base respectively, with 8 bases between them. The CDR3 runs 14 residues. Germline V gives CDR1 SGDLS, CDR2 YYNGEE. The CDR3 sequence: CASSASGSYNEQFF. CDR3 sequence (DNA): TGTGCCAGCAGCGCGTCAGGGTCCTACAATGAGCAGTTCTTC.

Concerning this clonotype itself: This could be a read error, since a much larger clone is one nucleotide away. The rearrangement uses TRBV9 and TRBJ2-3; no definite D call. V was cut by 0 bases and J by 4 bases, with 9 bases left in between. The CDR3 length is 14 residues. Germline V gives CDR1 SGDLS, CDR2 YYNGEE. The CDR3 DNA sequence: TGTGCCAGCAGCGTAGACATTCTGGCAGATACGCAGTATTTT. Its translation: CASSVDILADTQYF.

The sample holds many counts of this clonotype. The chain couples TRBV19 to TRBJ2-3; TRBD1 matches 10 bases. This CDR3 contains 17 residues. V was clipped by 3 bases and J by 1 base; unmatched bases: 7. The germline gives CDR1 LNHDA, CDR2 SQIVND (reference sequence). The CDR3 sequence is CASSIYWDRGRTDTQYF. The CDR3 DNA sequence: TGTGCCAGTAGTATCTATTGGGACAGGGGTCGCACAGATACGCAGTATTTT. Using reference TRBV19 and TRBJ2-3 for the parts outside the CDR3, the full variable domain is DGGITQSPKYLFRKEGQNVTLSCEQNLNHDAMYWYRQDPGQGLRLIYYSQIVNDFQKGDIAEGYSVSREKKESFPLTVTSAQKNPTAFYLCASSIYWDRGRTDTQYFGPGTRLTVL.

In its sample, this clonotype was seen once. A read error is possible here, since a much larger clone lies one base away. The chain recombines TRBV27 with TRBJ1-2; tentatively, D is TRBD1 (6 bases). Trimming stripped 2 bases from V and 4 bases from J, with 11 bases between. Germline V CDR1 and CDR2: MNHEY, SMNVEV (reference sequence). This CDR3 has 14 residues. The CDR3 reads CASSLQGKSYGYTF. The CDR3 coding sequence is TGTGCCAGCAGTTTACAGGGGAAAAGCTATGGCTACACCTTC.

The V gene is TRBV19, the J gene TRBJ2-1; maybe TRBD2 (5 bases). Per the germline V gene, CDR1 is LNHDA and CDR2 is SQIVND (reference sequence). Trimming removed 10 bases from V and 0 bases from J, with 16 bases in between. The CDR3 consists of 15 residues. DNA for the CDR3: TGTGCCACGACGAACGAGGGTAACTCCTACAATGAGCAGTTCTTC. It specifies CATTNEGNSYNEQFF.

The genes are TRBV7-9 and TRBJ2-7, with a possible D match to TRBD1 (6 bases). Trimming left V 3 bases short and J 2 bases short, with 11 bases between. The CDR3 has 14 residues. Germline assignment: CDR1 SEHNR and CDR2 FQNEAQ (reference sequence). The CDR3 loop reads CASSFAGDAYEQYF. In DNA, the CDR3 is TGTGCCAGCAGCTTTGCAGGGGATGCCTACGAGCAGTACTTC.